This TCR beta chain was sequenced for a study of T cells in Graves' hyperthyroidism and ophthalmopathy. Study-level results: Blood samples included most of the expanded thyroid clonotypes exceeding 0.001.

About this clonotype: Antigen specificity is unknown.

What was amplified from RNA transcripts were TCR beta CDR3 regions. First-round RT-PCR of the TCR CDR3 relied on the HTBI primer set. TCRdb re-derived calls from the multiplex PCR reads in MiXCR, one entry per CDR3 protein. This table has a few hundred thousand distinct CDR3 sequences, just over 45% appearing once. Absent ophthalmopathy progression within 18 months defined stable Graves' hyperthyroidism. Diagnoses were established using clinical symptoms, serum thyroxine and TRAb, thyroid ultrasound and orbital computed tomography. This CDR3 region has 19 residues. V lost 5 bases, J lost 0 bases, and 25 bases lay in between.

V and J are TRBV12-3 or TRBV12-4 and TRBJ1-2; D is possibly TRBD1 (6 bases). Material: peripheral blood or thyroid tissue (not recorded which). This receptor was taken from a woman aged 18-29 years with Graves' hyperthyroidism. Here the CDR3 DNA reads TGTGCCAGCAGTCTTCTGTTTGGGGGGCGAGGGCCCGCTAACTATGGCTACACCTTC. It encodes CASSLLFGGRGPANYGYTF.